The 23 T cell receptor beta chains listed next were all sequenced from one sample in a study of Ad26.COV2.S vaccination and SARS-CoV-2 variants. Regarding treatment: approximately 18 received Ad26.COV2.S at low or high dose, single or two shots; a few received placebo; per-sample allocation not given. Specimens were obtained on day 63 following the first vaccine or placebo injection. Clones were sequenced by immunoSEQ multiplex PCR, and TCRdb holds only the in-frame ones, with some missing. The table records 300,000 to 400,000 clones, about 87% of them present only once. This specimen was peripheral blood, taken in a trial of Ad26.COV2.S vaccine versus placebo. The receptors shown here come from a person between 18 and 59 years old who received the Ad26.COV2.S COVID-19 vaccine or a placebo.

The gene calls are TRBV5-1 and TRBJ2-7; maybe TRBD1 (5 bases). Germline values: CDR1 SGHRS, CDR2 YFSETQ. CDR3 length equals 17 residues. V lost 2 bases and J lost 0, with 18 bases in between. CDR3 in amino acids: CASSFSISTASSYEQYF. The CDR3 DNA sequence: TGCGCCAGCAGCTTCTCTATATCGACAGCCAGCTCCTACGAGCAGTACTTC.

The chain uses TRBV4-1 and TRBJ2-1; TRBD2 matches at 11 bases. CDR1 is MGHRA, CDR2 YSYEKL, per germline. This CDR3 region has 16 residues. The J segment lost 6 bases and the V segment lost 6 bases, leaving 10 bases of the junction unmatched. Here the CDR3 reads CASSLLAGGPGNEQFF. CDR3 in DNA: TGCGCCAGCAGTCTGTTAGCGGGAGGGCCCGGCAATGAGCAGTTCTTC.

The chain is built from TRBV6-5 and TRBJ1-2, with D possibly being TRBD1 (5 bases). Germline V gives CDR1 MNHEY, CDR2 SVGAGI. The CDR3 has 15 amino acids. V was clipped by 6 bases and J by 7 bases, with 21 bases between them. CDR3 residues: CASRPLRGDSFGYTF. CDR3 coding DNA: TGTGCCAGCAGGCCCCTAAGAGGCGACAGTTTTGGCTACACCTTC.

The chain has TRBV27 and TRBJ1-1; 7 bases align to TRBD1. CDR3 length: 14 residues. With V trimmed by 4 bases and J by 4 bases, 6 bases remained unmatched. CDR1 is MNHEY, CDR2 SMNVEV, per germline (reference sequence). CDR3 bases: TGTGCCAGCAGTTATAAGGCAGGGGGCACTGAAGCTTTCTTT. It specifies CASSYKAGGTEAFF.

The chain employs TRBV5-5 and TRBJ1-1; perhaps TRBD1 as D (5 bases). CDR1 is SGHKS, CDR2 YYEKEE, per germline (reference sequence). The CDR3 loop spans 17 amino acids. Trimming stripped 1 base from V and 0 bases from J, with 16 bases between. CDR3 DNA sequence: TGTGCCAGCAGCTTGCGGACAAGAACATTAATGAACACTGAAGCTTTCTTT. It encodes CASSLRTRTLMNTEAFF. The full variable domain, its missing parts supplied by reference TRBV5-5 and TRBJ1-1, is DAGVTQSPTHLIKTRGQQVTLRCSPISGHKSVSWYQQVLGQGPQFIFQYYEKEERGRGNFPDRFSARQFPNYSSELNVNALLLGDSALYLCASSLRTRTLMNTEAFFGQGTRLTVV.

The chain combines TRBV15 with TRBJ2-7, with D perhaps TRBD2 (6 bases). CDR3 length: 14 residues. Germline lookup yields CDR1 LNHNV and CDR2 YYDKDF (reference sequence). Trimming shortened V by 2 bases and J by 7 bases, and 15 bases separated the two germline ends. CDR3 loop: CATSRSGTPGEQYF. The CDR3 bases are TGTGCCACCAGCAGATCCGGGACTCCGGGTGAGCAGTACTTC.

The rearrangement links TRBV6-2 or TRBV6-3 to TRBJ2-7; tentatively, D is TRBD1 (6 bases). Trimming left V 0 bases short and J 2 bases short, with 26 bases between. The CDR3 covers 20 residues. The germline V gene has CDR1 MNHEY and CDR2 SVGEGT. CDR3 sequence (DNA): TGTGCCAGCAGTTACTCGACGGTCCCCAAGACGGACAGTTCCCCCTACGAGCAGTACTTC. This translates into CASSYSTVPKTDSSPYEQYF.

V and J are TRBV29-1 and TRBJ1-3, with 7 positions matching TRBD1. The ends lost 4 bases at V and 2 bases at J; junction bases unmatched: 2. The CDR3 contains 13 residues. CDR1 is SQVTM, CDR2 ANQGSEA, per germline. This CDR3 reads CSVGDRAGNTIYF. CDR3 in DNA: TGCAGCGTTGGAGACAGGGCTGGAAACACCATATATTTT.

This clone appeared once. J is TRBJ2-3 and V is TRBV30, with D unresolved. This CDR3 region has 13 residues. Trimming removed 0 bases from V and 1 base from J, with 5 bases in between. CDR1 GTSNPN and CDR2 SVGIG come from the germline V gene (reference sequence). CDR3 in DNA: TGTGCCTGGAGTGTAGTCCGCACAGATACGCAGTATTTT. Translation gives CAWSVVRTDTQYF.

The DNA for the CDR3 is TGTGCCAGTAGTATTCACCGAGAGCAGTACTTC. The encoded protein is CASSIHREQYF. This chain joins TRBV19 and TRBJ2-7; D is unresolved. The CDR3 loop spans 11 amino acids. The germline V gene has CDR1 LNHDA and CDR2 SQIVND (reference sequence). The V end was cut by 3 bases, the J end by 7 bases, with 7 bases between. The full variable domain, rest sourced from reference TRBV19 and TRBJ2-7, is DGGITQSPKYLFRKEGQNVTLSCEQNLNHDAMYWYRQDPGQGLRLIYYSQIVNDFQKGDIAEGYSVSREKKESFPLTVTSAQKNPTAFYLCASSIHREQYFGPGTRLTVT.

The chain employs TRBV2 and TRBJ1-5; 7 bases align to TRBD1. Looked up from germline, CDR1 is SNHLY and CDR2 is FYNNEI. The CDR3 extends over 17 amino acids. Trimming took 6 bases from V and 3 from J; bases not matched to a gene: 14. Written as DNA, the CDR3 is TGTGCCAGCAGCCCCAGGACAGGATATTCCTTCAATCAGCCCCAGCATTTT. Residues: CASSPRTGYSFNQPQHF.

This chain joins TRBV6-1 and TRBJ1-1; D is unresolved. The CDR3 spans 13 residues. The germline CDR1 and CDR2 sequences are MNHNS and SASEGT. The V gene lost 1 base and the J gene lost 12 bases, with 15 bases spanning the gap. Here the CDR3 DNA reads TGTGCCAGCAGTGAAGGCGGGTATAGGGAAACTTTCTTT. It encodes CASSEGGYRETFF.

This clone was recorded once. This rearrangement joins TRBV9 to TRBJ2-3; D is unclear. The V gene's germline CDR1 is SGDLS and CDR2 YYNGEE. The CDR3 is made up of 16 amino acids. V lost 4 bases and J 1 base, leaving 16 bases between the germline ends. Written as DNA, the CDR3 is TGTGCCAGCAGCCCCCCTTGGTCCCTGGGCACAGATACGCAGTATTTT. It translates to CASSPPWSLGTDTQYF.

The chain is built from TRBV27 and TRBJ2-3; maybe TRBD1 (5 bases). Trimming took 5 bases from V and 4 from J, leaving 13 bases between them. The germline V gene has CDR1 MNHEY and CDR2 SMNVEV (reference sequence). The CDR3 covers 14 residues. The CDR3, as DNA: TGTGCCAGCAGTCCCAGGGTTTTAGCAGATACGCAGTATTTT. Translating gives CASSPRVLADTQYF.

The chain carries TRBV7-9 and TRBJ2-7; D is perhaps TRBD2 (6 bases). Germline V CDR1 and CDR2: SEHNR, FQNEAQ (reference sequence). V was cut by 4 bases and J by 3 bases, with 13 bases left in between. The CDR3 consists of 14 residues. CDR3 coding DNA: TGTGCCAGCAGCTCCCCGCGGGAAAACTACGAGCAGTACTTC. Protein product: CASSSPRENYEQYF.

V is TRBV6-2 or TRBV6-3 and J is TRBJ1-4; no clear D. The CDR3 spans 13 residues. V dropped 0 bases and J dropped 10 bases, with 9 bases sitting between them. Germline lookup yields CDR1 MNHEY and CDR2 SVGEGT. This CDR3 reads CASSYSTPLKLFF. The CDR3 nucleotides are TGTGCCAGCAGTTACTCTACCCCCTTAAAACTGTTTTTT.

The CDR3, as DNA: TGTGCCAGCAGCTTAGGACGAACTTATAATTCACCCCTCCACTTT. Its translation is CASSLGRTYNSPLHF. The chain has TRBV11-2 and TRBJ1-6; no definite D call. V was shortened by 1 base and J by 4 bases, with 8 bases between the two germline ends. Germline CDR1 reads SGHAT; CDR2 reads FQNNGV. The CDR3 length is 15 residues.

The CDR3 region is CASSSEGRGDGYTF. The CDR3 coding sequence is TGTGCCAGCAGCTCGGAGGGCAGGGGGGACGGCTACACCTTC. The chain links TRBV28 to TRBJ1-2, with 7 bases identical to TRBD1. CDR3 length: 14 amino acids. With 6 bases clipped from V and 8 bases from J, the junction kept 12 bases outside the gene matches. Germline V gene data show CDR1 as MDHEN and CDR2 as SYDVKM.

V gene TRBV5-1 combines with J gene TRBJ1-6; weak D call: TRBD1 (5 bases). The CDR3 consists of 16 residues. V gave up 9 bases and J gave up 5 bases, with 21 bases separating them. CDR1 and CDR2 from the germline V gene are SGHRS and YFSETQ. CDR3 sequence (DNA): TGCGCCACCAGGAGCGGGAATGGGGCCGATAATTCACCCCTCCACTTT. Amino acid sequence: CATRSGNGADNSPLHF.

The chain is built from TRBV27 and TRBJ2-1; no clear D. V lost 0 bases and J lost 0, with 12 bases in between. In germline, CDR1 is MNHEY, CDR2 SMNVEV (reference sequence). The CDR3 is 17 residues long. The CDR3, as DNA: TGTGCCAGCAGTTTATCCTTACTAAGTCTCTCCTACAATGAGCAGTTCTTC. Translated, it gives CASSLSLLSLSYNEQFF.

The chain uses TRBV2 and TRBJ2-7; D is perhaps TRBD1 (5 bases). V lost 5 bases and J lost 6, with 14 bases in between. This CDR3 is 13 amino acids long. Germline loops: CDR1 SNHLY, CDR2 FYNNEI. CDR3 residues: CASSRGSVGEQYF. For the CDR3, the DNA is TGTGCCAGCAGTAGGGGATCGGTGGGCGAGCAGTACTTC.

J is TRBJ2-1 and V is TRBV7-3; D is tentatively TRBD1 or TRBD2 (5 bases each). This CDR3 has 18 amino acids. V lost 1 base, J lost 8 bases, and 24 bases lay in between. CDR1 is SGHTA and CDR2 is FQGTGA in the germline V gene. Here the CDR3 reads CASSLKAFVGELYYEQFF. Here the CDR3 DNA reads TGTGCCAGCAGCTTAAAAGCGTTTGTAGGGGAGCTCTATTATGAGCAGTTCTTC.

The chain recombines TRBV7-9 with TRBJ1-1, with 7 positions matching TRBD1. J was trimmed by 3 bases and V by 2 bases; bases with no gene match: 6. The CDR3 has 15 amino acids. Germline values: CDR1 SEHNR, CDR2 FQNEAQ (reference sequence). The DNA for the CDR3 is TGTGCCAGCAGCTTATCTCAGGGGGGTCACACTGAAGCTTTCTTT. Translation: CASSLSQGGHTEAFF.